Below, 3 T cell receptor beta chains from the same sample are listed, as sequenced in a study of T cells expressing NK-cell markers. TCRdb reprocessed the 5' RACE reads and stores each CDR3 protein as one record, lacking DNA. This sample's clone table lists about 370,000 distinct CDR3 sequences. Sequenced: blood T cells: a sorted CD56 or NKG2C T cell subset, CD4+ or CD8+ T cells, or bulk PBMC T cells (not recorded which). Source of these receptors: a woman aged 45-65 years in good health.

V usage is TRBV12-3 or TRBV12-4 and J usage is TRBJ1-5. This CDR3 is built from 13 residues. This CDR3 is CASWGSGNQPQHF.

The chain carries TRBV5-1 and TRBJ2-5; the D call from TCRdb, TRBD1, cannot be confirmed without DNA. There are 16 residues in the CDR3. Germline loops: CDR1 SGHRS, CDR2 YFSETQ. CDR3 in amino acids: CASSSSPTPGEETQYF.

The J gene is TRBJ1-6, the V gene TRBV6-5; TCRdb's assignment of TRBD1 cannot be checked, as there is no DNA. Germline V gene lookup returns CDR1 MNHEY and CDR2 SVGAGI. The CDR3 has 12 amino acids. CDR3 sequence reads: CASSRTGTPLHF.